This TCR beta chain was identified in a study of blood T cells in healthy people across ages. The authors ran a second PCR of about 6 to 11 cycles using a sample-barcoded 5' primer and a J-beta primer mix. TCRdb used MiXCR to reprocess the 5' RACE reads, holding one entry per CDR3 protein. The table includes 950,000 to 1,200,000 distinct CDR3 sequences, under 40% detected once. This clonotype has just a few counts. Trimming cost V 1 base and J 6 bases; bases outside gene matches: 3. The CDR3 is made up of 15 amino acids. CDR1 is MGHRA and CDR2 is YSYEKL in the germline V gene. The chain uses TRBV4-1 and TRBJ1-6, with 7 bases matching TRBD1. Sequencing was carried out using blood. The receptor's source is a man aged 18 to 29 in good health. The CDR3 protein is CASSQAGQFNSPLHF. CDR3 nucleotide sequence: TGCGCCAGCAGCCAAGCGGGACAGTTTAATTCACCCCTCCACTTT.